The 32 T cell receptor beta chains below all came from one sample that was sequenced in a study of T cell responses to AZD1222 COVID-19 vaccine. Assay used: immunoSEQ multiplex PCR; TCRdb lists only in-frame clones, some missing. This sample yields tens of thousands of clones, of which 90% to 95% are seen a single time; 5% to 6.5% belongs to the top ten. The starting material was peripheral blood, obtained on day 0 of AZD1222 vaccination. The origin of the receptors is an adult in good health.

V is TRBV5-4 and J is TRBJ2-7; weak D call: TRBD1 (6 bases). The CDR3 extends over 14 amino acids. V lost 3 bases, J lost 4 bases, and 14 bases lay in between. Germline-derived CDR1 and CDR2 are SGHNT and YYREEE (reference sequence). Written as DNA, the CDR3 is TGTGCCAGCAGCTCCGGGACAAACCCTTACGAGCAGTACTTC. Its protein is CASSSGTNPYEQYF.

With regard to this clone: An end of the junction does not agree with germline; a read error may underlie this. The chain recombines TRBV27 with TRBJ2-3; 7 bases align to TRBD1. The CDR3 sequence is 13 residues long. CDR1 and CDR2 from the germline V gene are MNHEY and SMNVEV (reference sequence). The CDR3, as DNA: TGTGCCAGCACCTGGACAGGCACCGATACGCAGTATTTT. It yields the protein CASTWTGTDTQYF.

This chain connects TRBV5-1 to TRBJ2-5; D unresolved. Germline CDR1 reads SGHRS; CDR2 reads YFSETQ. This CDR3 has 14 amino acids. Trimming took off 1 base at V and 2 bases at J, with 9 bases between the two ends. CDR3 DNA: TGCGCCAGCAGCTTGTCGGCGAGTCAAGAGACCCAGTACTTC. The encoded protein is CASSLSASQETQYF.

The genes are TRBV5-1 and TRBJ2-5, with D possibly matching TRBD2 (5 bases). The germline gives CDR1 SGHRS, CDR2 YFSETQ. Trimming left V 0 bases short and J 5 bases short, with 11 bases between. This CDR3 spans 14 amino acids. CDR3 sequence (DNA): TGCGCCAGCAGCTTGGAAGAGGGTTGGGAGACCCAGTACTTC. Encoded protein: CASSLEEGWETQYF.

The gene calls are TRBV12-5 and TRBJ2-1, with D perhaps assigned TRBD1 or TRBD2 (5 bases each). This CDR3 contains 16 residues. With 8 bases removed from V and 0 bases from J, the gap between germline ends came to 17 bases. The V gene's germline CDR1 is LGHNT and CDR2 FRNRAP. This CDR3 reads CASKPWWGSSYNEQFF. The DNA of the CDR3 is TGTGCTAGTAAACCTTGGTGGGGGAGCTCCTACAATGAGCAGTTCTTC.

The CDR3 DNA reads TGCGCCAGCAGCTCCGTGACGGATCGATTTGCAGATACGCAGTATTTT. Translating gives CASSSVTDRFADTQYF. J is TRBJ2-3 and V is TRBV5-1; D not certain. Germline CDR1 SGHRS, CDR2 YFSETQ. The germline V and J ends were trimmed by 3 bases and 4 bases, with 18 bases remaining between them. This CDR3 contains 16 residues.

The chain has TRBV5-1 and TRBJ2-2; TRBD2 might be the D (5 bases). Trimming removed 0 bases from V and 0 bases from J, with 9 bases in between. This CDR3 has 16 residues. Per the germline V gene, CDR1 is SGHRS and CDR2 is YFSETQ. CDR3 sequence: CASSLAGGANTGELFF. CDR3 coding DNA: TGCGCCAGCAGCTTGGCTGGAGGAGCGAACACCGGGGAGCTGTTTTTT.

The chain couples TRBV9 to TRBJ2-1; a possible D gene is TRBD2 (5 bases). The CDR3 sequence is 15 residues long. Trimming took 2 bases from V and 4 from J, leaving 13 bases between them. Germline-derived CDR1 and CDR2 are SGDLS and YYNGEE. This CDR3 is CASSVGGGSYNEQFF. CDR3 DNA: TGTGCCAGCAGCGTTGGCGGCGGGTCATACAATGAGCAGTTCTTC. Variable domain in full (rest from reference TRBV9 and TRBJ2-1): DSGVTQTPKHLITATGQRVTLRCSPRSGDLSVYWYQQSLDQGLQFLIQYYNGEERAKGNILERFSAQQFPDLHSELNLSSLELGDSALYFCASSVGGGSYNEQFFGPGTRLTVL.

The rearrangement links TRBV27 to TRBJ1-6; the D gene is possibly TRBD1 (5 bases). The germline V gene encodes CDR1 MNHEY and CDR2 SMNVEV (reference sequence). The V gene lost 5 bases and the J gene lost 8 bases, with 10 bases spanning the gap. This CDR3 comprises 13 residues. CDR3 coding DNA: TGTGCCAGCAGTGCCCGGGGGTATTCACCCCTCCACTTT. It translates to CASSARGYSPLHF.

This clone occurred once. The chain uses TRBV7-8 and TRBJ2-7; D uncertain. The V end was cut by 2 bases, the J end by 6 bases, with 8 bases between. The CDR3 has 12 amino acids. The V gene's germline CDR1 is SGHVS and CDR2 FQNEAQ. Here the CDR3 DNA reads TGTGCCAGCAGCTTACCCGCGACCGAGCAGTACTTC. This codes for CASSLPATEQYF.

V and J are TRBV28 and TRBJ2-7; 7 nucleotides line up with TRBD1. This CDR3 contains 14 residues. Per germline, CDR1 MDHEN and CDR2 SYDVKM. V dropped 8 bases and J dropped 2; count of bases not matched to a gene: 9. The CDR3 loop is CASEGGQETYEQYF. In DNA, the CDR3 is TGTGCCAGCGAGGGCGGACAGGAGACCTACGAGCAGTACTTC.

The gene calls are TRBV18 and TRBJ2-7; 8 nucleotides align to TRBD1. The ends lost 2 bases at V and 6 bases at J; junction bases unmatched: 18. Germline V gene sequence: CDR1 KGHSH, CDR2 LQKENI. CDR3 length: 18 residues. Written as DNA, the CDR3 is TGTGCCAGCTCACCATATTTACAGACAGGGGCCATCGGTGGCGAGCAGTACTTC. Its protein product is CASSPYLQTGAIGGEQYF. The full variable domain, completed using reference TRBV18 and TRBJ2-7, is NAGVMQNPRHLVRRRGQEARLRCSPMKGHSHVYWYRQLPEEGLKFMVYLQKENIIDESGMPKERFSAEFPKEGPSILRIQQVVRGDSAAYFCASSPYLQTGAIGGEQYFGPGTRLTVT.

V gene TRBV19 combines with J gene TRBJ2-7; D possibly matches TRBD1 or TRBD2 (5 bases each). The CDR3 runs to 14 residues. V lost 4 bases and J lost 2, with 12 bases in between. The germline V gene encodes CDR1 LNHDA and CDR2 SQIVND (reference sequence). The CDR3 region is CASSKDGTPYEQYF. The DNA of the CDR3 is TGTGCCAGTAGTAAAGACGGGACCCCCTACGAGCAGTACTTC.

The chain combines TRBV5-5 with TRBJ2-7; TRBD2 aligns across 8 bases. The CDR3 has 15 residues. With V trimmed by 1 base and J by 3 bases, 6 bases remained unmatched. CDR1 is SGHKS, CDR2 YYEKEE, per germline (reference sequence). The chain's CDR3 is CASSLQAGVRYEQYF. CDR3 nucleotide sequence: TGTGCCAGCAGCTTGCAAGCGGGAGTCCGCTACGAGCAGTACTTC.

V is TRBV3-1 (or the pseudogene TRBV3-2) and J is TRBJ1-2; D gene uncertain. The V gene lost 2 bases and the J gene lost 2 bases, with 12 bases spanning the gap. CDR1 and CDR2 (germline): LGHDT, YNNKEL (reference sequence). CDR3 length: 15 amino acids. CDR3 sequence: CASSQLSVSNYGYTF. CDR3 nucleotides: TGTGCCAGCAGCCAATTGTCAGTCTCCAACTATGGCTACACCTTC.

The chain recombines TRBV7-9 with TRBJ2-4; D possibly uses TRBD1 or TRBD2 (5 bases each). The CDR3 totals 16 residues. The germline V gene encodes CDR1 SEHNR and CDR2 FQNEAQ (reference sequence). V was cut by 3 bases and J by 6 bases, with 18 bases left in between. DNA for the CDR3: TGTGCCAGCAGCTTTACCTCCGGGACGGGGTCAAACATTCAGTACTTC. Its translation: CASSFTSGTGSNIQYF.

Only one count was recorded for this clone. The V and J genes are TRBV28 and TRBJ2-1; TRBD1 might be the D (6 bases). The CDR3 covers 14 residues. V was cut by 4 bases and J by 9 bases, with 16 bases left in between. Germline V CDR1 and CDR2: MDHEN, SYDVKM. The CDR3 DNA reads as TGTGCCAGCAGTTCTGGGACACCTTGGGTTGAGCAGTTCTTC. Its translation: CASSSGTPWVEQFF. Based on the CDR3 plus reference TRBV28 and TRBJ2-1, the full variable domain is DVKVTQSSRYLVKRTGEKVFLECVQDMDHENMFWYRQDPGLGLRLIYFSYDVKMKEKGDIPEGYSVSREKKERFSLILESASTNQTSMYLCASSSGTPWVEQFFGPGTRLTVL.

The chain couples TRBV27 to TRBJ1-5; possibly TRBD1 for D (5 bases). Germline V CDR1 and CDR2: MNHEY, SMNVEV (reference sequence). V was pared by 1 base and J by 6 bases, with 13 bases between. This CDR3 comprises 15 residues. CDR3 protein: CASSLFGGSGQPQHF. The CDR3 DNA follows: TGTGCCAGCAGTTTATTTGGGGGTTCGGGTCAGCCCCAGCATTTT.

The chain's CDR3 is CASSVDRGDTEAFF. The CDR3 DNA follows: TGTGCCAGCAGTGTGGACAGGGGGGACACTGAAGCTTTCTTT. This chain connects TRBV9 to TRBJ1-1; 10 nucleotides line up with TRBD1. The CDR3 contains 14 residues. Trimming at V came to 5 bases and at J to 3 bases, leaving 4 bases not matched to a gene. Germline assignment: CDR1 SGDLS and CDR2 YYNGEE.

This clone appeared a single time. The chain employs TRBV10-2 and TRBJ1-5; 9 bases are a match to TRBD1. The germline V gene encodes CDR1 WSHSY and CDR2 SAAADI. V dropped 2 bases and J dropped 6; count of bases not matched to a gene: 5. There are 15 residues in the CDR3. CDR3 bases: TGCGCCAGCAGTGAGACAGGGGGCTGGGGTCAGCCCCAGCATTTT. Protein sequence: CASSETGGWGQPQHF.

A single count supports this clone. The chain has TRBV4-2 and TRBJ1-4, with D perhaps matching TRBD1 (5 bases). Germline CDR1 and CDR2: LGHNA and YNFKEQ. Trimming cost V 4 bases and J 3 bases, with 9 bases left between them. The CDR3 length is 14 residues. The CDR3 region has the DNA TGTGCCAGCAGCCTACAGGCATCTAATGAAAAACTGTTTTTT. Residues: CASSLQASNEKLFF.

In this sample, this clone turned up once. This chain links TRBV9 with TRBJ2-1; TRBD2 matches at 9 bases. CDR1 and CDR2 (germline): SGDLS, YYNGEE. The CDR3 has 19 residues. Unmatched junction bases numbered 14, after V lost 3 bases and J lost 1 base. The chain's CDR3 is CASSEYALAGHDSYNEQFF. Written as DNA, the CDR3 is TGTGCCAGCAGCGAGTACGCGCTAGCGGGACATGATTCCTACAATGAGCAGTTCTTC.

This chain joins TRBV28 and TRBJ1-2; TRBD1 is a possible D gene (6 bases). This CDR3 has 12 amino acids. Germline assignment: CDR1 MDHEN and CDR2 SYDVKM. Trimming removed 5 bases at V and 5 bases at J, with 9 bases between. The CDR3 is CASSTGAYGYTF. Here the CDR3 DNA reads TGTGCCAGCAGTACGGGGGCTTATGGCTACACCTTC.

The chain recombines TRBV2 with TRBJ1-6; D perhaps matches TRBD1 (6 bases). Deletions cut 7 bases from V and 10 bases from J, with 14 bases between. Germline assignment: CDR1 SNHLY and CDR2 FYNNEI. This CDR3 is built from 13 residues. DNA for the CDR3: TGTGCCAGCACTGGACAGTCGGGCTCACCCCTCCACTTT. It translates to CASTGQSGSPLHF. Combining the CDR3 with reference TRBV2 and TRBJ1-6 gives the whole variable domain EPEVTQTPSHQVTQMGQEVILRCVPISNHLYFYWYRQILGQKVEFLVSFYNNEISEKSEIFDDQFSVERPDGSNFTLKIRSTKLEDSAMYFCASTGQSGSPLHFGNGTRLTVT.

This clone appeared a few times. CDR3: CASSGNYNEQFF. As DNA, the CDR3 is TGTGCCAGCAGTGGAAACTACAATGAGCAGTTCTTC. This chain links TRBV6-2 or TRBV6-3 with TRBJ2-1; D is uncertain. This CDR3 has 12 residues. V lost 5 bases and J lost 3, with 5 bases in between. Germline V gene sequence: CDR1 MNHEY, CDR2 SVGEGT.

The chain employs TRBV13 and TRBJ2-2, with unresolved D. This CDR3 is 13 amino acids long. Germline CDR1 is PRHDT and CDR2 is FYEKMQ (reference sequence). V lost 3 bases and J lost 6, with 8 bases in between. Here the CDR3 DNA reads TGTGCCAGCAGCTTTCCAGTGGCCGGGGAGCTGTTTTTT. This sequence encodes CASSFPVAGELFF.

V is TRBV5-1 and J is TRBJ1-1; D possibly corresponds to TRBD1 (6 bases). The CDR3 consists of 16 residues. The V gene lost 5 bases and the J gene lost 4 bases, with 21 bases spanning the gap. CDR1 and CDR2 from the germline V gene are SGHRS and YFSETQ. CDR3 coding DNA: TGCGCCAGCAGTCCTGATTTAACAGGGCTGGGCACTGAAGCTTTCTTT. Amino acids: CASSPDLTGLGTEAFF. Supplemented by reference TRBV5-1 and TRBJ1-1, the full variable domain reads KAGVTQTPRYLIKTRGQQVTLSCSPISGHRSVSWYQQTPGQGLQFLFEYFSETQRNKGNFPGRFSGRQFSNSRSEMNVSTLELGDSALYLCASSPDLTGLGTEAFFGQGTRLTVV.

The rearrangement joins TRBV21-1 to TRBJ1-3; the D call of TRBD1 is as the table states it, not checked on the DNA. TRBV21-1 is given as a pseudogene. This CDR3 is 15 amino acids long. CDR3 residues: CASSKGGQGVGTIYF. CDR3 nucleotides: TGTGCCAGCAGCAAAGGTGGCCAGGGCGTAGGAACCATATATTTT.

This chain uses TRBV4-2 with TRBJ2-2; TRBD1 matches 7 bases. The CDR3 is 15 amino acids. In germline, CDR1 is LGHNA, CDR2 YNFKEQ. With V trimmed by 4 bases and J by 4 bases, 6 bases remained unmatched. As DNA, the CDR3 is TGTGCCAGCAGCCTCGACAGGGTTGGCACCGGGGAGCTGTTTTTT. Its protein product is CASSLDRVGTGELFF.

The gene calls are TRBV19 and TRBJ2-2, with D tentatively TRBD2 (5 bases). The germline V gene encodes CDR1 LNHDA and CDR2 SQIVND (reference sequence). V shed 8 bases and J shed 7 bases, with 14 bases lying between them. The CDR3 is 13 residues long. DNA for the CDR3: TGTGCCAGTTGCACTAGTGGTGGCGGGGAGCTGTTTTTT. Translated: CASCTSGGGELFF.

This clone was detected only a few times. The chain uses TRBV12-5 and TRBJ2-3; TRBD1 is a possible D gene (6 bases). V lost 6 bases to trimming and J lost 0 bases, with 13 bases between them. This CDR3 has 15 amino acids. Looked up from germline, CDR1 is LGHNT and CDR2 is FRNRAP. This chain's CDR3 is CASGETGSSTDTQYF. The DNA of the CDR3 is TGTGCTAGTGGAGAGACAGGTTCTAGCACAGATACGCAGTATTTT.

The rearrangement links TRBV5-8 to TRBJ1-1; the D is unclear. Germline CDR1 reads SGHTS; CDR2 reads YDEGEE. This CDR3 has 12 residues. The V end lost 4 bases, the J end lost 8 bases, and 12 bases lay between the germline ends. Here the CDR3 reads CASSPGGREAFF. As DNA, the CDR3 is TGTGCCAGCAGCCCGGGAGGGCGGGAAGCTTTCTTT.